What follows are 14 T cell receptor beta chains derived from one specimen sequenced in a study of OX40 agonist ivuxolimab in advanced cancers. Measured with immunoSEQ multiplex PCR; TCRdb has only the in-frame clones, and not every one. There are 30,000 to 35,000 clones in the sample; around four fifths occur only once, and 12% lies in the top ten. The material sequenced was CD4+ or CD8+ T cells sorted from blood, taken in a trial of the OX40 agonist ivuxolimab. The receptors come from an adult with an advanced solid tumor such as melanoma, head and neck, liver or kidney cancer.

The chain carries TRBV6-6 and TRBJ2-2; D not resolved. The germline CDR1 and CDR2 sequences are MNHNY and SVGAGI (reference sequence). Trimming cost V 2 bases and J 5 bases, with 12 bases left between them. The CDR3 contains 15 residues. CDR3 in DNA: TGTGCCAGCAGTTACGGGATAGCACTTACCGGGGAGCTGTTTTTT. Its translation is CASSYGIALTGELFF.

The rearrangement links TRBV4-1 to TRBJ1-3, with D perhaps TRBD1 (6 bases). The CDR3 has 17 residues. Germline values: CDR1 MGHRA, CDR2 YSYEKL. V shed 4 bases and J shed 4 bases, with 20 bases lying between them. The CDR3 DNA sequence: TGCGCCAGCAGCCGTATTCAGGCCCGGACAGAGGGAAACACCATATATTTT. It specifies CASSRIQARTEGNTIYF.

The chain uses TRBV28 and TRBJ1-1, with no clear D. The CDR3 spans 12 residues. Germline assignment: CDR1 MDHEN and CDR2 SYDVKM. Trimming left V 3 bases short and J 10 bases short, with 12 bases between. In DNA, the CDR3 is TGTGCCAGCAGTTTCTCCATCCTCGGAGCTTTCTTT. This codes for CASSFSILGAFF.

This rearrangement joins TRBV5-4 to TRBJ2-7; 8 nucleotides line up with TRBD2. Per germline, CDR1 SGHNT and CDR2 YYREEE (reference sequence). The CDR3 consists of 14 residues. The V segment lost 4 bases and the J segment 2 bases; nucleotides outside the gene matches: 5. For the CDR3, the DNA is TGTGCCAGCAGCGGAGCGGGGGCGACCTACGAGCAGTACTTC. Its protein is CASSGAGATYEQYF.

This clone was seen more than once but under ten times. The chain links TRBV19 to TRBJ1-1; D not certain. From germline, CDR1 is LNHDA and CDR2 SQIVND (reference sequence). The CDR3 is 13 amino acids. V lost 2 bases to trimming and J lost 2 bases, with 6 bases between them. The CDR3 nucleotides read TGTGCCAGTAGTATATGGGGAAACACTGAAGCTTTCTTT. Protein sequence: CASSIWGNTEAFF.

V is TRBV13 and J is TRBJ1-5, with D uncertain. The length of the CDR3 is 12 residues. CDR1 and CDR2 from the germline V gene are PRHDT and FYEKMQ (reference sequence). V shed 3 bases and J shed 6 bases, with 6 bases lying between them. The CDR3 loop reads CASSFMGQPQHF. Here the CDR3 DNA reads TGTGCCAGCAGCTTCATGGGTCAGCCCCAGCATTTT.

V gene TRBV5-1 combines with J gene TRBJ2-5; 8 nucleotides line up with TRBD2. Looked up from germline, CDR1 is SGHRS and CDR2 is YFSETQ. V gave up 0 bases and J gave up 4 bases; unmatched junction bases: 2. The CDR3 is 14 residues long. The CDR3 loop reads CASSLATSGETQYF. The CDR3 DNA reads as TGCGCCAGCAGCTTGGCCACTAGCGGAGAGACCCAGTACTTC.

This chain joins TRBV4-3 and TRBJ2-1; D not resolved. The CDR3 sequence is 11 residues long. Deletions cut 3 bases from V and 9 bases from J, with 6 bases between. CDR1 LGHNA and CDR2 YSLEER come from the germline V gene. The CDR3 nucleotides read TGCGCCAGCAGCCAGTCTGGTGAGCAGTTCTTC. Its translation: CASSQSGEQFF.

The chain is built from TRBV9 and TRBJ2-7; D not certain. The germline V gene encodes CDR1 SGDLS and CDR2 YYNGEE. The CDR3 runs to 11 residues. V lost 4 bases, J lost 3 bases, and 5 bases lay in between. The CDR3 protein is CASSSLYEQYF. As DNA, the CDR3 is TGTGCCAGCAGCTCTCTCTACGAGCAGTACTTC.

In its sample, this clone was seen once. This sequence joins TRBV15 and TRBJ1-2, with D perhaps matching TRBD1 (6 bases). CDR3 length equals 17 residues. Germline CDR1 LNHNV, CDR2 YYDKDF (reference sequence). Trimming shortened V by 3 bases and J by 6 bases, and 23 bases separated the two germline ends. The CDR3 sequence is CATSSRGPTPFSDGYTF. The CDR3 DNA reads TGTGCCACCAGCAGCCGGGGGCCAACCCCTTTCAGTGATGGCTACACCTTC.

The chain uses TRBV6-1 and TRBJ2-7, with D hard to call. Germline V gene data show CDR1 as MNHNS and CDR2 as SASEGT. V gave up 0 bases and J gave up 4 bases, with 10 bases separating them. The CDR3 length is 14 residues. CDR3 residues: CASSEAWGGYEQYF. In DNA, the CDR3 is TGTGCCAGCAGTGAAGCGTGGGGTGGGTACGAGCAGTACTTC.

In nucleotides, the CDR3 is TGTGCCAGCAGTTCCATCCCCGACAGGGTCCTCTACGAGCAGTACTTC. It is translated as CASSSIPDRVLYEQYF. This chain connects TRBV13 to TRBJ2-7, with TRBD1 matching 7 bases. This CDR3 region has 16 residues. Germline V CDR1 and CDR2: PRHDT, FYEKMQ (reference sequence). Losses at the gene ends were 6 bases for V and 3 bases for J; bases not matched to a gene: 14.

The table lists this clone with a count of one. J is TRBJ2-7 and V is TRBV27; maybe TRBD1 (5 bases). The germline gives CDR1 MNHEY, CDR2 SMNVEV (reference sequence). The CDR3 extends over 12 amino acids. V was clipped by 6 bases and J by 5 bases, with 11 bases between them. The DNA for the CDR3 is TGTGCCAGCAGGGCAGGGTCAAACGAGCAGTACTTC. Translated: CASRAGSNEQYF.

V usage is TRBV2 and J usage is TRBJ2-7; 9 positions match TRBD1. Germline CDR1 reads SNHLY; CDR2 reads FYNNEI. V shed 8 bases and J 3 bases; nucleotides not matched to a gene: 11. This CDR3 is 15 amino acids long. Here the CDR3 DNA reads TGTGCCAGCCAGTGGGTCGGACAGGGGAACTACGAGCAGTACTTC. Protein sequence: CASQWVGQGNYEQYF.